This passage covers 29 T cell receptor beta chains from one sample sequenced in a study of T-cell memory formation after mild COVID-19. TCRdb itself ran the 5' RACE reads through MiXCR, one entry per CDR3 protein. The sample lists under 200,000 distinct CDR3 sequences; around a tenth were seen once. The sequencing sample was made of PBMCs or a T cell subset sorted from them (not recorded which). The receptors stem from a man younger than 30 who had mild COVID-19 (a few samples of this study predate the infection). Cell type and time point are not known.

The chain employs TRBV9 and TRBJ2-5; D not certain. Trimming left V 0 bases short and J 4 bases short, with 13 bases between. CDR3 length: 15 amino acids. CDR1 and CDR2 (germline): SGDLS, YYNGEE. The chain's CDR3 is CASSVEGRHAETQYF. CDR3 DNA: TGTGCCAGCAGCGTAGAAGGCCGCCACGCAGAGACCCAGTACTTC. Together with reference TRBV9 and TRBJ2-5, the CDR3 gives the full variable domain: DSGVTQTPKHLITATGQRVTLRCSPRSGDLSVYWYQQSLDQGLQFLIQYYNGEERAKGNILERFSAQQFPDLHSELNLSSLELGDSALYFCASSVEGRHAETQYFGPGTRLLVL.

This clonotype appeared a few times. V is TRBV5-1 and J is TRBJ2-2; D not certain. The V end was cut by 0 bases, the J end by 7 bases, with 7 bases between. The CDR3 consists of 13 residues. CDR1 and CDR2 from the germline V gene are SGHRS and YFSETQ. CDR3 loop: CASSLVGFGELFF. CDR3 DNA sequence: TGCGCCAGCAGCTTGGTGGGATTCGGGGAGCTGTTTTTT.

This clonotype has a handful of counts. V gene TRBV5-1 combines with J gene TRBJ2-3; tentative D call: TRBD2 (5 bases). Germline V gives CDR1 SGHRS, CDR2 YFSETQ. This CDR3 contains 15 residues. V was shortened by 0 bases and J by 6 bases, with 14 bases between the two germline ends. Written as DNA, the CDR3 is TGCGCCAGCAGCTTGGAAACGGTAACGGGGGATACGCAGTATTTT. Translated: CASSLETVTGDTQYF.

This clonotype was counted ten times or more. The chain employs TRBV5-1 and TRBJ1-1; D uncertain. Trimming pared 0 bases from V and 4 bases from J, leaving 16 bases between. Germline V gives CDR1 SGHRS, CDR2 YFSETQ. This CDR3 region has 16 residues. The CDR3 protein is CASSLGPPTVGTEAFF. DNA for the CDR3: TGCGCCAGCAGCTTGGGACCTCCTACGGTGGGCACTGAAGCTTTCTTT.

The genes are TRBV5-1 and TRBJ2-1; the match to TRBD1 covers 9 bases. Germline V gene sequence: CDR1 SGHRS, CDR2 YFSETQ. The CDR3 loop spans 14 amino acids. V lost 4 bases, J lost 4 bases, and 3 bases stayed unmatched. The CDR3 sequence: CASSQGQGYNEQFF. CDR3 DNA sequence: TGCGCCAGCAGCCAGGGACAGGGTTACAATGAGCAGTTCTTC.

This clonotype was counted a few times. The V call is TRBV10-2, the J call TRBJ1-2; 8 bases are shared with TRBD1. The ends lost 5 bases at V and 4 bases at J; junction bases unmatched: 3. This CDR3 region has 13 residues. CDR1 and CDR2 from the germline V gene are WSHSY and SAAADI. CDR3 nucleotide sequence: TGCGCCAGCAGTCCTACAGGGGGCTATGGCTACACCTTC. It encodes CASSPTGGYGYTF.

The CDR3, as DNA: TGTGCCAGCAGTTCCCGGACACGGCCCGCAGAAAATGAGCAGTTCTTC. This sequence encodes CASSSRTRPAENEQFF. V is TRBV12-3 or TRBV12-4 and J is TRBJ2-1; possible D gene TRBD1, 5 bases. CDR3 size: 16 residues. V was shortened by 4 bases and J by 7 bases, with 20 bases between the two germline ends.

This clonotype has at least ten counts. V usage is TRBV7-2 and J usage is TRBJ1-1, with 9 bases lining up with TRBD1. Trimming cost V 3 bases and J 12 bases; bases outside gene matches: 8. The CDR3 spans 13 residues. Germline V gene sequence: CDR1 SGHTA, CDR2 FQGNSA. The CDR3, as DNA: TGTGCCAGCAGCTTTTTGCGGGGACAGGGACCTTTCTTT. This codes for CASSFLRGQGPFF.

This clonotype has only a few counts. The chain employs TRBV3-1 and TRBJ1-1; 7 bases line up with TRBD1. The CDR3 is made up of 13 amino acids. Germline V gene sequence: CDR1 LGHDT, CDR2 YNNKEL (reference sequence). Trimming removed 8 bases from V and 7 bases from J; junction bases left unmatched: 10. The CDR3 spells CASGQADRGEAFF. The CDR3 DNA is TGTGCCAGCGGACAGGCGGACCGTGGTGAAGCTTTCTTT.

The rearrangement links TRBV7-9 to TRBJ2-2; D not certain. The ends were cut back, 5 bases at V and 6 bases at J, with 7 bases in the middle. The V gene's germline CDR1 is SEHNR and CDR2 FQNEAQ (reference sequence). This CDR3 has 12 amino acids. The CDR3 DNA sequence: TGTGCCAGCAGCCCGATGCCCGGGGAGCTGTTTTTT. Protein sequence: CASSPMPGELFF. The whole variable domain, filled in from reference TRBV7-9 and TRBJ2-2, reads DTGVSQNPRHKITKRGQNVTFRCDPISEHNRLYWYRQTLGQGPEFLTYFQNEAQLEKSRLLSDRFSAERPKGSFSTLEIQRTEQGDSAMYLCASSPMPGELFFGEGSRLTVL.

This clonotype was recorded a few times. The genes are TRBV10-3 and TRBJ2-5; 9 bases align to TRBD2. The CDR3 is 14 amino acids. V trimming: 6 bases; J trimming: 0 bases; junction bases outside the gene matches: 2. Germline values: CDR1 ENHRY, CDR2 SYGVKD. Here the CDR3 reads CAIRSSGDQETQYF. DNA of the CDR3: TGTGCCATCAGGTCTAGCGGGGACCAAGAGACCCAGTACTTC.

This sequence joins TRBV20-1 and TRBJ1-1; D is ambiguous. The CDR3 is 14 residues long. The ends were cut back, 2 bases at V and 4 bases at J, with 14 bases in the middle. Germline values: CDR1 DFQATT, CDR2 SNEGSKA (reference sequence). The CDR3 is CSARSPGAGTEAFF. CDR3 bases: TGCAGTGCTAGATCCCCGGGAGCGGGCACTGAAGCTTTCTTT.

The CDR3 loop is CATQGEGGSADTQYF. The CDR3 DNA reads TGTGCCACCCAAGGAGAGGGGGGCTCGGCAGATACGCAGTATTTT. This chain uses TRBV24-1 with TRBJ2-3; perhaps D is TRBD1 or TRBD2 (6 bases each). Trimming removed 9 bases at V and 4 bases at J, with 19 bases between. Germline-derived CDR1 and CDR2 are KGHDR and SFDVKD. CDR3 length: 15 residues.

The table lists this clonotype with many counts. The gene calls are TRBV5-5 and TRBJ2-3, with D unresolved. The CDR3 is 14 amino acids. V lost 4 bases to trimming and J lost 2 bases, with 11 bases between them. Germline loops: CDR1 SGHKS, CDR2 YYEKEE (reference sequence). CDR3 bases: TGTGCCAGCAGCGGCGGCCCGATCACAGATACGCAGTATTTT. Protein sequence: CASSGGPITDTQYF.

CDR3 sequence (DNA): TGTGCCAGCAGCTTAGTCTCTTGGGATACGCAGTATTTT. Translated: CASSLVSWDTQYF. The chain uses TRBV11-3 and TRBJ2-3; no definite D call. The CDR3 has 13 residues. With 1 base removed from V and 6 bases from J, the gap between germline ends came to 8 bases. Germline values: CDR1 SGHNT, CDR2 YENEEA.

This clonotype has just a few counts. The chain links TRBV24-1 to TRBJ1-2; tentative D call: TRBD1 (6 bases). Germline CDR1 reads KGHDR; CDR2 reads SFDVKD. The CDR3 has 15 amino acids. V was cut by 5 bases and J by 4 bases, with 16 bases left in between. CDR3 sequence (DNA): TGTGCCACCAGTGGAACAGGGAGGACTGGCTATGGCTACACCTTC. This gives the protein CATSGTGRTGYGYTF.

The rearrangement uses TRBV7-8 and TRBJ1-1; weak D call: TRBD1 (5 bases). The germline gives CDR1 SGHVS, CDR2 FQNEAQ. The V end was cut by 0 bases, the J end by 10 bases, with 12 bases between. The CDR3 consists of 13 residues. The CDR3 bases are TGTGCCAGCAGCTTAGCGGGGGGTGTAGGAGCTTTCTTT. Translating it yields CASSLAGGVGAFF.

This clonotype was seen once. This CDR3 fails to terminate in the conserved phenylalanine or tryptophan, so it likely reflects a read error. The chain joins TRBV2 to TRBJ2-1; tentatively, D is TRBD1 or TRBD2 (5 bases each). This CDR3 has 13 amino acids. The V end lost 6 bases, the J end lost 7 bases, and 13 bases lay between the germline ends. The germline CDR1 and CDR2 sequences are SNHLY and FYNNEI. The CDR3 nucleotides are TGTGCCAGCAGAGGGGACGGCGGGAATGAGCAGTTCGTC. Its translation is CASRGDGGNEQFV.

This clonotype was observed a few times. The J gene is TRBJ2-1, the V gene TRBV28, with TRBD1 matching 9 bases. V dropped 5 bases and J dropped 4; count of bases not matched to a gene: 3. Germline CDR1 is MDHEN and CDR2 is SYDVKM. The CDR3 is 14 residues long. The CDR3 DNA sequence: TGTGCCAGCAGTGGGACAGGGAGGTACAATGAGCAGTTCTTC. Its protein is CASSGTGRYNEQFF.

The J gene is TRBJ2-3, the V gene TRBV5-4; 7 bases agree with TRBD2. J was trimmed by 4 bases and V by 0 bases; bases with no gene match: 8. CDR3 length: 16 residues. Germline lookup yields CDR1 SGHNT and CDR2 YYREEE (reference sequence). CDR3 DNA: TGTGCCAGCAGCTTGGTGTCTGCGGGGGAAGCAGATACGCAGTATTTT. Its translation: CASSLVSAGEADTQYF.

The V call is TRBV20-1, the J call TRBJ2-7, with a tentative D call TRBD2 (5 bases). V shed 0 bases and J shed 5 bases, with 17 bases lying between them. Germline CDR1 is DFQATT and CDR2 is SNEGSKA (reference sequence). The CDR3 has 15 residues. The CDR3 here is CSARDRTRPRHEQYF. CDR3 bases: TGCAGTGCTAGAGATCGGACTCGCCCTCGTCACGAGCAGTACTTC.

The gene calls are TRBV7-6 and TRBJ2-1; 15 positions match TRBD2. This CDR3 is 19 amino acids long. CDR1 SGHVS and CDR2 FNYEAQ come from the germline V gene. V gave up 2 bases and J gave up 8 bases; unmatched junction bases: 13. The CDR3 here is CASSLQGLAGGQATDEQFF. CDR3 nucleotide sequence: TGTGCCAGCAGCTTACAAGGACTAGCGGGGGGGCAGGCCACTGATGAGCAGTTCTTC.

The chain carries TRBV5-4 and TRBJ1-2; the match to TRBD1 covers 7 bases. V trimming: 3 bases; J trimming: 5 bases; junction bases outside the gene matches: 4. From germline, CDR1 is SGHNT and CDR2 YYREEE (reference sequence). This CDR3 is built from 13 residues. CDR3 bases: TGTGCCAGCAGCTATACAGGGGAGTATGGCTACACCTTC. Encoded protein: CASSYTGEYGYTF.

The rearrangement joins TRBV5-1 to TRBJ2-1; maybe TRBD1 (5 bases). V was shortened by 0 bases and J by 0 bases, with 13 bases between the two germline ends. CDR1 and CDR2 (germline): SGHRS, YFSETQ. This CDR3 has 17 amino acids. The DNA for the CDR3 is TGCGCCAGCAGCTTGGATTCTAGACAGAGCTCCTACAATGAGCAGTTCTTC. Its protein is CASSLDSRQSSYNEQFF.

This clonotype was seen a few times. V usage is TRBV7-2 and J usage is TRBJ2-5; 7 nucleotides agree with TRBD1. V was pared by 5 bases and J by 4 bases, with 10 bases of the junction left unmatched. This CDR3 region has 15 residues. Germline lookup yields CDR1 SGHTA and CDR2 FQGNSA. The DNA of the CDR3 is TGTGCCAGCAGCCCTTGGGGACAGACCGGAGAGACCCAGTACTTC. This translates into CASSPWGQTGETQYF.

This clonotype was counted only a few times. J is TRBJ1-2 and V is TRBV6-1; 9 bases map to TRBD1. The CDR3 covers 14 residues. With 5 bases clipped from V and 13 bases from J, the junction kept 14 bases outside the gene matches. CDR1 MNHNS and CDR2 SASEGT come from the germline V gene. The DNA for the CDR3 is TGTGCCAGCAGTTGTCTCGGGACAGGGTGTTTTCCCACCTTC. Translating gives CASSCLGTGCFPTF.

This clonotype has more than one count but fewer than ten. The V and J genes are TRBV2 and TRBJ2-5; TRBD2 agrees at 8 bases. J lost 5 bases, V lost 7 bases, and 12 bases had no gene match. The V gene's germline CDR1 is SNHLY and CDR2 FYNNEI. This CDR3 has 15 amino acids. The CDR3, as DNA: TGTGCCAGCATCTTGGCGCGGGGGGTCGTGGAGACCCAGTACTTC. Its protein product is CASILARGVVETQYF.

V gene TRBV4-2 combines with J gene TRBJ2-5; TRBD2 is a possible D gene (7 bases). Trimming stripped 2 bases from V and 5 bases from J, with 15 bases between. Germline CDR1 is LGHNA and CDR2 is YNFKEQ. The CDR3 is made up of 15 amino acids. The CDR3 bases are TGTGCCAGCAGCCAAAAAAGGGGGGGCGTGGAGACCCAGTACTTC. This translates into CASSQKRGGVETQYF.

This clonotype was counted only a few times. The rearrangement links TRBV5-1 to TRBJ1-6; D is unclear. CDR1 and CDR2 from the germline V gene are SGHRS and YFSETQ. The CDR3 is 13 amino acids. The germline V and J ends were trimmed by 9 bases and 0 bases, with 7 bases remaining between them. The CDR3 sequence: CATTSSYNSPLHF. As DNA, the CDR3 is TGCGCCACAACAAGCTCCTATAATTCACCCCTCCACTTT.